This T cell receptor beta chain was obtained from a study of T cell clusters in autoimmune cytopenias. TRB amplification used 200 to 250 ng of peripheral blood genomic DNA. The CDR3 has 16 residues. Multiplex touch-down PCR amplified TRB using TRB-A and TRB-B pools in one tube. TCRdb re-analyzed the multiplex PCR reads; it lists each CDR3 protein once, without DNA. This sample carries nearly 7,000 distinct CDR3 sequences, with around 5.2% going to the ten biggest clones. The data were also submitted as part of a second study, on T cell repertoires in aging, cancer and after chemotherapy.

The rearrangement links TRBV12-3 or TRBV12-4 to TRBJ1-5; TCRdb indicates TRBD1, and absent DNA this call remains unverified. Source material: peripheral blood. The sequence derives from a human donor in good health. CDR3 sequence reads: CASSPRRDRGDQPQHF.